The 18 T cell receptor beta chains reported below all come from one sample, sequenced in a study of blood T cell repertoires in COVID-19. Data came from immunoSEQ multiplex PCR; TCRdb stores just in-frame clones and leaves some out. This table holds 140,000 to 150,000 clones, 86% found once. What was sequenced was PBMCs or T cells enriched from blood (not recorded which). The receptor set was obtained from a man aged 50-59 years who had recovered from COVID-19.

The chain couples TRBV3-1 (or the pseudogene TRBV3-2) to TRBJ1-3; D not certain. This CDR3 has 14 residues. Trimming left V 3 bases short and J 6 bases short, with 12 bases between. Germline V CDR1 and CDR2: LGHDT, YNNKEL (reference sequence). This CDR3 reads CASSHRRAVNTIYF. The CDR3 nucleotides read TGTGCCAGCAGCCATCGGAGGGCTGTAAACACCATATATTTT.

The chain uses TRBV7-2 and TRBJ1-2, with 7 bases fitting TRBD1. Germline CDR1 reads SGHTA; CDR2 reads FQGNSA. Trimming at V came to 5 bases and at J to 2 bases, leaving 8 bases not matched to a gene. The CDR3 is made up of 15 amino acids. CDR3 region: CASSPYTTGNYGYTF. The CDR3 nucleotides read TGTGCCAGCAGCCCATATACGACAGGGAACTATGGCTACACCTTC.

The chain's CDR3 is CASSSGTGSLYGYTF. CDR3 nucleotides: TGTGCCAGCAGCTCCGGGACAGGGTCCTTGTATGGCTACACCTTC. The chain combines TRBV7-8 with TRBJ1-2; 9 bases line up with TRBD1. The CDR3 loop spans 15 amino acids. Germline lookup yields CDR1 SGHVS and CDR2 FQNEAQ. The V gene end was trimmed by 4 bases and the J gene end by 5 bases; junction bases not matched to a gene: 8.

This chain's CDR3 is CASSLWTAGQPQHF. CDR3 DNA sequence: TGTGCCAGCAGTTTATGGACGGCAGGACAGCCCCAGCATTTT. The chain combines TRBV28 with TRBJ1-5; D not certain. V lost 0 bases and J 7 bases, leaving 10 bases between the germline ends. The CDR3 is made up of 14 amino acids. Per the germline V gene, CDR1 is MDHEN and CDR2 is SYDVKM.

The chain combines TRBV13 with TRBJ1-4, with D maybe TRBD1 (6 bases). This CDR3 is built from 14 residues. Trimming removed 5 bases from V and 4 bases from J, with 11 bases in between. Germline V CDR1 and CDR2: PRHDT, FYEKMQ (reference sequence). CDR3 coding DNA: TGTGCCAGCAGCCAAGAGGGGGATAATGAAAAACTGTTTTTT. Protein product: CASSQEGDNEKLFF.

The chain joins TRBV7-2 to TRBJ2-5; TRBD2 might be the D (5 bases). The CDR3 loop spans 12 amino acids. Germline loops: CDR1 SGHTA, CDR2 FQGNSA. The V gene lost 5 bases and the J gene lost 7 bases, with 11 bases spanning the gap. The CDR3 protein is CASSHGVGTQYF. CDR3 sequence (DNA): TGTGCCAGCAGCCACGGGGTAGGGACCCAGTACTTC.

The V and J genes are TRBV12-3 or TRBV12-4 and TRBJ2-7; a possible D gene is TRBD1 (5 bases). The CDR3 loop spans 12 amino acids. V was clipped by 7 bases and J by 3 bases, with 10 bases between them. Here the CDR3 DNA reads TGTGCCAGCAAGGGGCCCCTCTACGAGCAGTACTTC. Protein sequence: CASKGPLYEQYF.

The rearrangement joins TRBV10-1 to TRBJ2-1; D is perhaps TRBD2 (5 bases). CDR1 and CDR2 from the germline V gene are WNHNN and SYGVQD (reference sequence). V was shortened by 9 bases and J by 8 bases, with 23 bases between the two germline ends. The CDR3 has 15 amino acids. Here the CDR3 reads CARGGEGKGFDEQFF. In DNA form, the CDR3 reads TGCGCCAGGGGTGGAGAGGGTAAGGGTTTCGATGAGCAGTTCTTC.

V is TRBV28 and J is TRBJ1-6; the D gene is possibly TRBD1 (6 bases). Trimming cost V 2 bases and J 7 bases, with 9 bases left between them. CDR1 MDHEN and CDR2 SYDVKM come from the germline V gene. This CDR3 region has 14 residues. The CDR3 bases are TGTGCCAGCAGTTTAGAAGGGGGAAATTCACCCCTCCACTTT. The encoded protein is CASSLEGGNSPLHF.

The chain couples TRBV4-1 to TRBJ1-4; tentative D call: TRBD1 (6 bases). The CDR3 runs 17 residues. Between the trimmed V and J ends, which lost 4 bases and 4 bases, there was a span of 19 bases. CDR1 is MGHRA, CDR2 YSYEKL, per germline. CDR3 region: CASSLLPYWTDNEKLFF. CDR3 coding DNA: TGCGCCAGCAGCCTTCTCCCTTACTGGACAGATAATGAAAAACTGTTTTTT.

The chain links TRBV28 to TRBJ2-7; TRBD2 matches at 8 bases. This CDR3 has 18 amino acids. The trim removed 4 bases at V and 1 base at J, leaving 15 bases unmatched. Germline CDR1 and CDR2: MDHEN and SYDVKM. The CDR3 loop is CASSSPWVSGTGSYEQYF. The CDR3 coding sequence is TGTGCCAGCAGTTCCCCGTGGGTTAGCGGGACCGGGTCCTACGAGCAGTACTTC.

V gene TRBV5-1 combines with J gene TRBJ2-1, with TRBD1 matching over 10 bases. After removal of 3 bases from V and 3 bases from J, the junction contained 3 bases not matched to a gene. This CDR3 spans 15 amino acids. Germline-derived CDR1 and CDR2 are SGHRS and YFSETQ. CDR3 in DNA: TGCGCCAGCAGCTCCGGGACAGGGGTCTACAATGAGCAGTTCTTC. It translates to CASSSGTGVYNEQFF.

This chain joins TRBV6-5 and TRBJ2-7, with D tentatively TRBD2 (6 bases). The CDR3 covers 13 residues. V was cut by 8 bases and J by 0 bases, with 11 bases left in between. Germline V lookup: CDR1 MNHEY, CDR2 SVGAGI. CDR3 region: CASRRDGSYEQYF. Written as DNA, the CDR3 is TGTGCCAGCCGGCGGGACGGCTCCTACGAGCAGTACTTC.

The chain employs TRBV6-2 or TRBV6-3 and TRBJ1-1, with D perhaps matching TRBD1 (5 bases). This CDR3 has 14 residues. Germline V gene lookup returns CDR1 MNHEY and CDR2 SVGEGT. The V end was cut by 0 bases, the J end by 7 bases, with 12 bases between. CDR3: CASSYSTGLLEAFF. The CDR3, as DNA: TGTGCCAGCAGTTACTCGACGGGACTCCTTGAAGCTTTCTTT.

The rearrangement joins TRBV6-5 to TRBJ1-6, with D uncertain. The germline V and J ends were trimmed by 6 bases and 5 bases, with 8 bases remaining between them. The CDR3 loop spans 13 amino acids. CDR1 and CDR2 (germline): MNHEY, SVGAGI. The CDR3 DNA reads TGTGCCAGCAGCTTGACTAATAATTCACCCCTCCACTTT. This gives the protein CASSLTNNSPLHF.

This chain joins TRBV7-2 and TRBJ1-2, with D unresolved. Germline V gene sequence: CDR1 SGHTA, CDR2 FQGNSA. The CDR3 has 14 amino acids. V gave up 2 bases and J gave up 0 bases, with 7 bases separating them. The CDR3 protein is CASSLIRANYGYTF. The CDR3 bases are TGTGCCAGCAGCTTAATCCGGGCTAACTATGGCTACACCTTC.

V usage is TRBV19 and J usage is TRBJ2-4; the D gene is possibly TRBD1 (5 bases). The CDR3 consists of 16 residues. V was pared by 4 bases and J by 0 bases, with 13 bases between. Per germline, CDR1 LNHDA and CDR2 SQIVND (reference sequence). The CDR3 spells CASSNLGPLAKNIQYF. In DNA form, the CDR3 reads TGTGCCAGTAGTAATTTGGGGCCCCTAGCCAAAAACATTCAGTACTTC.

The chain uses TRBV12-3 or TRBV12-4 and TRBJ1-3, with D perhaps TRBD1 (5 bases). This CDR3 has 11 amino acids. V was trimmed by 6 bases and J by 8 bases, leaving 8 bases between them. The CDR3 DNA follows: TGTGCCAGCAGGTCGGGGGACACCATATATTTT. It specifies CASRSGDTIYF.